This TCR beta chain appears in the sequencing data of a study of control samples from healthy donors and cancer patients. Deletions cut 3 bases from V and 5 bases from J, with 17 bases between. The CDR3 is 15 residues long. CDR1 and CDR2 (germline): SNHLY, FYNNEI. TCRdb keeps only in-frame clones here, not all; method: immunoSEQ multiplex PCR. Altogether around 250,000 clones are present, 82% being singletons, with the ten largest covering about an eighth. The sequence derives from a woman aged 55-70 years with lung cancer. The sequenced material came from PBMCs. The J gene is TRBJ2-7, the V gene TRBV2; D is possibly TRBD1 (5 bases). CDR3 loop: CASSDRAPQSDEQYF. CDR3 DNA: TGTGCCAGCAGTGACAGGGCCCCTCAATCGGACGAGCAGTACTTC.